Listed below are T cell receptor beta chains from one sample, sequenced in a study of T-cell memory formation after mild COVID-19. TCRdb itself ran the 5' RACE reads through MiXCR, one entry per CDR3 protein. The sample has about 82,000 distinct CDR3 sequences; over 12% are singletons. Sequencing input: PBMCs or a T cell subset sorted from them (not recorded which). All receptors derive from a man younger than 35 who had mild COVID-19 (a few samples of this study predate the infection). Cell type and time point are not known. Each CDR3 is given with its conserved first and last residue. The order of the fields is CDR3 DNA, CDR3 protein, CDR3 length, V gene, J gene, clone size, D gene. A D gene is named only where the DNA matches it firmly. Size values are once, few and many counts, or a class for expanded clones, and some rows have none.

TGCGCCAGCAGCTTGGCCGGGGGTATCGGGGACGAGCAGTACTTC	CASSLAGGIGDEQYF	15	TRBV5-1	TRBJ2-7	-	-
TGCGCCAGCAGTGATGAGGCCGGGGCGGCTAATGTGCAGTTCTTC	CASSDEAGAANVQFF	15	TRBV10-2	TRBJ2-1	-	-
TGCGCCAGCAGCTTTCGGTTTCAAGGGACCCCCGTGGCAGATACGCAGTATTTT	CASSFRFQGTPVADTQYF	18	TRBV5-1	TRBJ2-3	many	-
TGTGCCAGCAGCGGTGAGGGCAGGTCCGGGGAGCTGTTTTTT	CASSGEGRSGELFF	14	TRBV9	TRBJ2-2	few	-
TGTGCCAGCAGTTTAGGCGTGTCTAGCGTGAGAGATACGCAGTATTTT	CASSLGVSSVRDTQYF	16	TRBV27	TRBJ2-3	-	-
TGTGCCAGCAGAAGGGAGGGCGGCAGGGGCTACAATGAGCAGTTCTTC	CASRREGGRGYNEQFF	16	TRBV7-9	TRBJ2-1	-	-
TGTGCCAGCAGCGAGGGGAGAAACACCGGGGAGCTGTTTTTT	CASSEGRNTGELFF	14	TRBV9	TRBJ2-2	few	-
TGTGCCACGGGCGGGGGCACTGTGGTTATCACTGAAGCTTTCTTT	CATGGGTVVITEAFF	15	TRBV6-2/TRBV6-3	TRBJ1-1	few	-
TGTGCCAGCAGTGAAGGGACAGGGTACAATGAGCAGTTCTTC	CASSEGTGYNEQFF	14	TRBV2	TRBJ2-1	-	TRBD1
TGTGCCAGCAGCTTTACAGGGGGGAACACTGAAGCTTTCTTT	CASSFTGGNTEAFF	14	TRBV7-8	TRBJ1-1	many	TRBD1
TGTGCCAGCACCGAGGGCGATAGATTCTCTGGAAACACCATATATTTT	CASTEGDRFSGNTIYF	16	TRBV7-2	TRBJ1-3	-	-
TGTGCCAGCAGCCAAGGGAGTATTACCTACGAGCAGTACTTC	CASSQGSITYEQYF	14	TRBV4-2	TRBJ2-7	-	-
TGTGCCAGCAGCTTGGAATTTAACAGCATCTCCAATGAGCAGTTCTTC	CASSLEFNSISNEQFF	16	TRBV5-5	TRBJ2-1	-	-
TGTGCCAGCAGCTCGCGGTGGGCAGATACGCAGTATTTT	CASSSRWADTQYF	13	TRBV7-6	TRBJ2-3	few	-
TGCGCCAGCAGCTTGGCCGGGACAGGGGGCCTCTACGAGCAGTACTTC	CASSLAGTGGLYEQYF	16	TRBV5-1	TRBJ2-7	many	TRBD1
TGTGCCAGCAGCCAAGACAGCTTCTATGGCTACACCTTC	CASSQDSFYGYTF	13	TRBV14	TRBJ1-2	few	-
TGTGCCAGCAGTTACTCGTCTAGCGGGGGGCTCTCTCAAGAGACCCAGTACTTC	CASSYSSSGGLSQETQYF	18	TRBV6-5	TRBJ2-5	few	TRBD2
TGCGCCAGCAGCTCCTTTTCGGGGGGAGCCGGTGGCTACACCTTC	CASSSFSGGAGGYTF	15	TRBV4-3	TRBJ1-2	-	-
TGTGCCAGCTCACCACCGGTCGTTGGGTACGAGACCCAGTACTTC	CASSPPVVGYETQYF	15	TRBV18	TRBJ2-5	-	-
TGTGCCAGCAGTTTAGTCCGGGGAGGAACAGATACGCAGTATTTT	CASSLVRGGTDTQYF	15	TRBV12-3/TRBV12-4	TRBJ2-3	few	-
TGTGCCAGCAGCTTAAACAGGAACGGCAATCAGCCCCAGCATTTT	CASSLNRNGNQPQHF	15	TRBV7-8	TRBJ1-5	-	-
TGTGCCAGCAGTATTGGACAGGACACCGGGGAGCTGTTTTTT	CASSIGQDTGELFF	14	TRBV6-2/TRBV6-3	TRBJ2-2	many	TRBD1
TGCAGCGCCCTAGGCCGGGATACGCAGTATTTT	CSALGRDTQYF	11	TRBV29-1	TRBJ2-3	many	-
TGTGCCAGCAGCCACCCGGGGGGCCGAGGCACCGGGGAGCTGTTTTTT	CASSHPGGRGTGELFF	16	TRBV3-1	TRBJ2-2	-	-
TGTGCCAGCAGCCCTGTCGCAGGGTACGAGCAGTACTTC	CASSPVAGYEQYF	13	TRBV7-9	TRBJ2-7	few	-
TGTGCCAGCAGTTCTCCAGGGGTCCGAGAGACCCAGTACTTC	CASSSPGVRETQYF	14	TRBV12-3/TRBV12-4	TRBJ2-5	-	-
TGTGCCAGTAGTCCTGGACTAGCGGGGAATGAGCAGTTCTTC	CASSPGLAGNEQFF	14	TRBV19	TRBJ2-1	-	TRBD2
TGTGCCAGCAGGCTCTCCCCCCTTAATTCACCCCTCCACTTT	CASRLSPLNSPLHF	14	TRBV6-5	TRBJ1-6	few	-
TGTGCCAGCAGCCCCACGGGGGCACCATCCCGCGAGCAGTACTTC	CASSPTGAPSREQYF	15	TRBV3-1	TRBJ2-7	-	-
TGTGCCAGCAGTCCCCCGACCGCGGGAGGGGAAAAACTGTTTTTT	CASSPPTAGGEKLFF	15	TRBV7-9	TRBJ1-4	-	-
TGTGCCAGCAGCCAAGAAAGGAGAGGGGGGTCTGAAAAACTGTTTTTT	CASSQERRGGSEKLFF	16	TRBV4-2	TRBJ1-4	-	-
TGTGCCAGCACGGCTAGCGGGGGTCAGACCCAGTACTTC	CASTASGGQTQYF	13	TRBV12-3/TRBV12-4	TRBJ2-5	few	TRBD2
TGTGCCAGCACCCATGGGACAGATAATTCACCCCTCCACTTT	CASTHGTDNSPLHF	14	TRBV7-8	TRBJ1-6	few	TRBD1
TGTGCCAGCAGTTACTCGCTAACACAGGGGGACACCTTC	CASSYSLTQGDTF	13	TRBV6-5	TRBJ1-2	-	TRBD1
TGTGCCAGCAGCCCCGTGGATCAGCCCCAGCATTTT	CASSPVDQPQHF	12	TRBV6-6	TRBJ1-5	few	-
TGTGCCAGCAGCCAAGAAAGCTTTCTCCTGACGGGGGTCTCCTACGAGCAGTACTTC	CASSQESFLLTGVSYEQYF	19	TRBV4-2	TRBJ2-7	-	-
TGTGCCACTCGACAGGGGCCGCAACCACCTGAAGCTTTCTTT	CATRQGPQPPEAFF	14	TRBV19	TRBJ1-1	many	TRBD1
TGTGCCAGCACCAGACTAACTCAGTCCTACAATGAGCAGTTCTTC	CASTRLTQSYNEQFF	15	TRBV12-3/TRBV12-4	TRBJ2-1	-	-
TGTGCCAGCAGCTTACCGAGGACGGTCGATATTTCTGGAAACACCATATATTTT	CASSLPRTVDISGNTIYF	18	TRBV7-9	TRBJ1-3	many	-
TGTGCCAGCAGCTACCAGCGGGGGCCGTCCTACGAGCAGTACTTC	CASSYQRGPSYEQYF	15	TRBV7-6	TRBJ2-7	few	TRBD2
TGTGCCAGCAGCTTAGAGGGGGCCTATGGCTACACCTTC	CASSLEGAYGYTF	13	TRBV7-9	TRBJ1-2	-	TRBD1
TGCAGTGCTAAAACCGGGACTAAGATCGCGGCGCAGTATTTT	CSAKTGTKIAAQYF	14	TRBV20-1	TRBJ2-3	-	TRBD2
TGTGCCAGCAGCCAAGGCTCTGGGGCCAACGTCCTGACTTTC	CASSQGSGANVLTF	14	TRBV3-1	TRBJ2-6	many	-
TGTGCCAGCAGCCAAGCGGGACTAGCCCCCACAGATACGCAGTATTTT	CASSQAGLAPTDTQYF	16	TRBV4-2	TRBJ2-3	many	TRBD2
TGCGCCAGCAGCCAAGAGGCGGGCCTAGGGGGCTATGGCTACACCTTC	CASSQEAGLGGYGYTF	16	TRBV4-1	TRBJ1-2	few	-
TGCGCCAGCAGCCCCCCGGTTCTGGAGACCCAGTACTTC	CASSPPVLETQYF	13	TRBV4-1	TRBJ2-5	many	-
TGTGCCAGCACCTACAGACAGGGCGGCACCGGGGAGCTGTTTTTT	CASTYRQGGTGELFF	15	TRBV6-5	TRBJ2-2	-	TRBD1
TGTGCCAGCAGCCACGCAGGGATTTCAAACTATGGCTACACCTTC	CASSHAGISNYGYTF	15	TRBV6-1	TRBJ1-2	few	-
TGCGCCAGCAGCCTGCTCTCAACTAGCGGGAGGGCAGATACGCAGTATTTT	CASSLLSTSGRADTQYF	17	TRBV4-3	TRBJ2-3	-	TRBD2
TGTGCCAGCAGCCATGACAGCTACGAGCAGTACTTC	CASSHDSYEQYF	12	TRBV11-2	TRBJ2-7	-	-
TGCGCCAGCAGCTGGGGACAGGGGGCGGATACGCAGTATTTT	CASSWGQGADTQYF	14	TRBV5-1	TRBJ2-3	many	TRBD1
TGTGCCAGCAGTTACTTCTCTTCGGCCGGGGAGCTGTTTTTT	CASSYFSSAGELFF	14	TRBV6-2/TRBV6-3	TRBJ2-2	-	-
TGTGCCAGCAGTGATTGGGCCCGGGATACGCAGTATTTT	CASSDWARDTQYF	13	TRBV2	TRBJ2-3	few	-
TGCGCCAGCAGCCAACCATCCTCCGGAGATACGCAGTATTTT	CASSQPSSGDTQYF	14	TRBV4-1	TRBJ2-3	-	-